Following are 12 T cell receptor beta chains from one sample sequenced in a study of tumor-infiltrating lymphocytes in primary liver carcinoma. TCR beta cDNA was reverse-transcribed from around 0.55 ug of total RNA. The reaction used a constant-region primer and ProtoScript II reverse transcriptase. Nested multiplex PCR, run for three rounds with slightly modified ARM-PCR, yielded TCR beta libraries. With TRBV1-TRBV30 forward primers and a C-beta reverse primer, the first two PCR rounds were run for about 10 cycles each. From the multiplex PCR reads, TCRdb called clonotypes with MiXCR, one entry per CDR3 protein. The sample contains some 110,000 distinct CDR3 sequences, 82% of which appear only once. Both RNA and DNA were isolated together from roughly 20-30 mg of bulk tissue that had not been sorted. Source material: liver tumor tissue from sampling region 3. Subset specified: tumor region T3, left-lateral pole. These receptors were taken from a man in his forties or fifties with primary liver carcinoma and hepatitis B virus infection.

The chain couples TRBV11-3 to TRBJ2-1; D not certain. This CDR3 has 12 residues. The germline V gene has CDR1 SGHNT and CDR2 YENEEA. V was cut by 2 bases and J by 10 bases, with 9 bases left in between. CDR3 bases: TGTGCCAGCAGCTTATCTCCAACCGAGCAGTTCTTC. This translates into CASSLSPTEQFF. Variable domain in full (rest from reference TRBV11-3 and TRBJ2-1): EAGVVQSPRYKIIEKKQPVAFWCNPISGHNTLYWYLQNLGQGPELLIRYENEEAVDDSQLPKDRFSAERLKGVDSTLKIQPAELGDSAVYLCASSLSPTEQFFGPGTRLTVL.

Note on this clonotype: The junction departs from germline at one end; a sequencing error may be responsible. The chain has TRBV5-4 and TRBJ2-1; 8 positions match TRBD2. The CDR3 is 15 residues long. Germline V gene lookup returns CDR1 SGHNT and CDR2 YYREEE (reference sequence). CDR3 sequence: CVSSSNSGDLNERFF. CDR3 DNA sequence: TGTGTCAGCAGCTCCAATAGCGGGGACCTCAATGAGCGGTTCTTC.

The genes are TRBV28 and TRBJ1-4; possibly TRBD1 for D (5 bases). V lost 5 bases and J 8 bases, leaving 18 bases between the germline ends. This CDR3 is built from 15 residues. Germline CDR1 reads MDHEN; CDR2 reads SYDVKM. The CDR3 sequence: CASSTIEGIYEKLFF. The CDR3 region has the DNA TGTGCCAGCAGTACAATAGAGGGGATCTACGAAAAACTGTTTTTT.

The chain recombines TRBV18 with TRBJ2-1; 7 bases map to TRBD1. CDR1 is KGHSH and CDR2 is LQKENI in the germline V gene. This CDR3 is built from 15 residues. V shed 3 bases, J shed 3 bases, and the junction held 5 bases outside the gene matches. The CDR3 loop is CASSPTGNVYNEQFF. The CDR3 bases are TGTGCCAGCTCACCGACAGGGAACGTCTACAATGAGCAGTTCTTC.

To note about this clonotype: Likely a read error: the CDR3 ends without its conserved phenylalanine or tryptophan. The chain combines TRBV5-1 with TRBJ1-3; a weak D match, TRBD1 (6 bases). Germline CDR1 and CDR2: SGHRS and YFSETQ. The CDR3 covers 17 residues. V was clipped by 0 bases and J by 4 bases, with 17 bases between them. As DNA, the CDR3 is TGCGCCAGCAGCTTGGAGAGCAAGGGGGGAGCAGGAAACACCATATATTCT. Its translation is CASSLESKGGAGNTIYS.

The J gene is TRBJ2-1, the V gene TRBV19; D uncertain. Trimming left V 5 bases short and J 6 bases short, with 14 bases between. CDR3 length: 14 residues. From germline, CDR1 is LNHDA and CDR2 SQIVND (reference sequence). CDR3 in amino acids: CASSPLVTLNEQFF. CDR3 DNA: TGTGCCAGTAGTCCCCTTGTAACTCTCAATGAGCAGTTCTTC. Based on the CDR3 plus reference TRBV19 and TRBJ2-1, the full variable domain is DGGITQSPKYLFRKEGQNVTLSCEQNLNHDAMYWYRQDPGQGLRLIYYSQIVNDFQKGDIAEGYSVSREKKESFPLTVTSAQKNPTAFYLCASSPLVTLNEQFFGPGTRLTVL.

In its sample, this clonotype was seen a few times. The CDR3 here is CASSFGTDTQYF. The CDR3 DNA follows: TGTGCCAGCAGCTTCGGCACAGATACGCAGTATTTT. The V gene is TRBV7-9, the J gene TRBJ2-3, with D unclear. This CDR3 contains 12 residues. Trimming stripped 3 bases from V and 1 base from J, with 2 bases between. Germline-derived CDR1 and CDR2 are SEHNR and FQNEAQ (reference sequence).

The chain joins TRBV29-1 to TRBJ1-2; D may be TRBD1 (5 bases). V shed 1 base and J shed 11 bases, with 20 bases lying between them. This CDR3 contains 14 residues. Germline loops: CDR1 SQVTM, CDR2 ANQGSEA. The CDR3 loop reads CSVEGGRRSYGYTF. The CDR3 coding sequence is TGCAGCGTTGAAGGGGGCCGCAGGTCATACGGATACACCTTC.

A remark on this clonotype: The conserved phenylalanine or tryptophan is not found at the CDR3 terminus, so this likely reflects a read error. The chain employs TRBV11-2 and TRBJ2-7; 9 bases fit TRBD1. There are 15 residues in the CDR3. Germline-derived CDR1 and CDR2 are SGHAT and FQNNGV. With 2 bases clipped from V and 5 bases from J, the junction kept 7 bases outside the gene matches. In nucleotides, the CDR3 is TGTGCCAGCAGCTTACGATGGACAGGGGAGAACGAGCAGTACCAC. Its protein is CASSLRWTGENEQYH.

Points on this clonotype: No conserved phenylalanine or tryptophan is present at the end of the CDR3, so a read error is the likely explanation. V gene TRBV29-1 combines with J gene TRBJ2-2; D may be TRBD1 (6 bases). Germline CDR1 is SQVTM and CDR2 is ANQGSEA. The CDR3 contains 12 residues. The CDR3, as DNA: TGCTGCGTCGGAAGGGGGACCGGGGAGCTGTTTTCT. Amino acid sequence: CCVGRGTGELFS.

On this clonotype: Relative to the germline gene, one junction end is altered; a read error may explain this. The V and J genes are TRBV29-1 and TRBJ1-1, with D perhaps TRBD1 (6 bases). Germline CDR1 reads SQVTM; CDR2 reads ANQGSEA. The CDR3 has 12 amino acids. The CDR3 sequence: CSVDFGGTEAFF. DNA for the CDR3: TGCAGCGTTGACTTTGGGGGCACTGAAGCTTTCTTC.

A remark on this clonotype: No conserved phenylalanine or tryptophan ends this CDR3, so it is likely a read error. This chain uses TRBV30 with TRBJ2-2, with a tentative D call TRBD2 (5 bases). From germline, CDR1 is GTSNPN and CDR2 SVGIG (reference sequence). The CDR3 loop spans 14 amino acids. This CDR3 is CTWRGQEDTGELFY. CDR3 bases: TGTACCTGGAGAGGTCAGGAGGACACCGGGGAGCTGTTTTAT.